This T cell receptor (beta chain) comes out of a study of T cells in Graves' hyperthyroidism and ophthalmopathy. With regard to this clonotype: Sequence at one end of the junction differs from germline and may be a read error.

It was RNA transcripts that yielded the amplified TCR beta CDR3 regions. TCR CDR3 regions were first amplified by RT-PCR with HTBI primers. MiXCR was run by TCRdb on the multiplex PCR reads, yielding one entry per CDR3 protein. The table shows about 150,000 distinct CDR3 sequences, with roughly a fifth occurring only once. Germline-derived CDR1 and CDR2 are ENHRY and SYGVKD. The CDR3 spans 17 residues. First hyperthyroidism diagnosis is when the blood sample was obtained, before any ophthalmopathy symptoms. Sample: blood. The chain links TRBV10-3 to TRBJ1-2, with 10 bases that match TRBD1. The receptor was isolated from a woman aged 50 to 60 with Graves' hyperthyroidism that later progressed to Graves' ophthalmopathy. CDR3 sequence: CAISQDRGPASNYDYTF. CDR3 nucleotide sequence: TGTGCCATCAGCCAAGACAGGGGGCCCGCTTCTAACTATGACTACACCTTC.